This T cell receptor (beta chain) is drawn from a study of T cell repertoires in cytomegalovirus infection. Study-level background: Public TCR beta signatures marked donors with CMV infection and the matching HLA.

TCRdb re-derived calls from the reads in MiXCR, one entry per CDR3 protein. The table shows 400,000 to 550,000 distinct CDR3 sequences, with about 11% occurring only once. This clonotype was counted ten times or more. The CDR3 length is 14 residues. CDR1 is DFQATT, CDR2 SNEGSKA, per germline (reference sequence). V was trimmed by 0 bases and J by 2 bases, leaving 11 bases between them. The clonotype was recovered from a human donor in good health (CMV status not recorded). Some clones in this sample may be carry-over from other donors' samples. Input material: PBMCs. The genes are TRBV20-1 and TRBJ2-7, with a tentative D call TRBD2 (6 bases). The DNA of the CDR3 is TGCAGTGCTAGAGATGGAGGGAAGGCCTACGAGCAGTACTTC. This codes for CSARDGGKAYEQYF.